This record looks at one T cell receptor (beta chain) sequence and its context. These data belong to a study of control samples from healthy donors and cancer patients. Measured with immunoSEQ multiplex PCR; TCRdb has only the in-frame clones, and not every one. Here the sample spans over 65,000 clones, around 94% being singletons. The sequencing input was blood. This receptor was obtained from a woman in her 40s in good health.

The CDR3 loop is CASSLFNRGGANEKLFF. The CDR3 region has the DNA TGTGCCAGCAGCTTATTTAACAGGGGAGGGGCTAATGAAAAACTGTTTTTT. The chain couples TRBV7-8 to TRBJ1-4; TRBD1 matches 7 bases. The CDR3 sequence is 17 residues long. J gave up 3 bases and V 2 bases, and 9 bases lay outside the gene matches. Germline CDR1 is SGHVS and CDR2 is FQNEAQ.